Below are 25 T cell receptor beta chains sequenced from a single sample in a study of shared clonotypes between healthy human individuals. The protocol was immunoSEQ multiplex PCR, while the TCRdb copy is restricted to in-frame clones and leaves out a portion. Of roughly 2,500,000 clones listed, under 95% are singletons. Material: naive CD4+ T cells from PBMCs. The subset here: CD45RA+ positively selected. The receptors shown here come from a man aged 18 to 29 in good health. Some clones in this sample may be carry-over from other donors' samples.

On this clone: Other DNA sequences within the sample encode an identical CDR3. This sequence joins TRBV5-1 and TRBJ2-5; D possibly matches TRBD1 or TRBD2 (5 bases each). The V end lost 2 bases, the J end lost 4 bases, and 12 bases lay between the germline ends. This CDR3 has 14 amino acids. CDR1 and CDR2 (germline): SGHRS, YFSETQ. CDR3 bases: TGCGCCAGCAGCTTTGGGGGTAGTGGAGAGACCCAGTACTTC. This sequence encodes CASSFGGSGETQYF.

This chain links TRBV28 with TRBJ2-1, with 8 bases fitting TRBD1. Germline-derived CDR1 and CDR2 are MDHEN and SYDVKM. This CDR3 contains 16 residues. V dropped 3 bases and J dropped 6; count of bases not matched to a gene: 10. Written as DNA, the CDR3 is TGTGCCAGCAGTTTTAATCCCCGAACAGGGGGCAATGAGCAGTTCTTC. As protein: CASSFNPRTGGNEQFF.

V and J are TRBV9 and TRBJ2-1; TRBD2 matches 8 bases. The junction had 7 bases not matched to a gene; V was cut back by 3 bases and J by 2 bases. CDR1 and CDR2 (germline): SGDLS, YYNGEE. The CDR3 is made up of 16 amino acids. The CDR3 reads CASSAIGRATYNEQFF. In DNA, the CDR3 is TGTGCCAGCAGCGCGATCGGGAGGGCCACCTACAATGAGCAGTTCTTC.

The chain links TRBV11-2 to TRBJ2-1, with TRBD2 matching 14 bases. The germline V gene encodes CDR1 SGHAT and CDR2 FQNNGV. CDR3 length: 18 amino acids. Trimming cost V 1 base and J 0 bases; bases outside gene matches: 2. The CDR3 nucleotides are TGTGCCAGCAGCTTAGGGACTAGCGGGAGGAGCTCCTACAATGAGCAGTTCTTC. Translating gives CASSLGTSGRSSYNEQFF.

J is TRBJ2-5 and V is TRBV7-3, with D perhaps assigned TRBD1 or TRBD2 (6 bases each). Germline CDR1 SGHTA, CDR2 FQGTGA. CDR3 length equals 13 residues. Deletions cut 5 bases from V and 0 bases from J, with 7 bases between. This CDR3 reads CASSGGHQETQYF. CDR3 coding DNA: TGTGCCAGCAGCGGGGGGCACCAAGAGACCCAGTACTTC.

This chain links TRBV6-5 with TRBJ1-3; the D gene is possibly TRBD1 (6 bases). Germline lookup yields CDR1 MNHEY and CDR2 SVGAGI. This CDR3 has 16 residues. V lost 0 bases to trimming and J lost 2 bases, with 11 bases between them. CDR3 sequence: CASSYSQGTAGNTIYF. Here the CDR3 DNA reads TGTGCCAGCAGTTACTCGCAGGGGACGGCTGGAAACACCATATATTTT.

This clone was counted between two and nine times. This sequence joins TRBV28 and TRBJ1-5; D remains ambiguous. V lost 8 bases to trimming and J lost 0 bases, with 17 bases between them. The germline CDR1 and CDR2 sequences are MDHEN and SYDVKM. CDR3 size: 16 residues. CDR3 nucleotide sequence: TGTGCCAGCTCGTTGTTTGGGGAATCTAGCAATCAGCCCCAGCATTTT. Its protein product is CASSLFGESSNQPQHF.

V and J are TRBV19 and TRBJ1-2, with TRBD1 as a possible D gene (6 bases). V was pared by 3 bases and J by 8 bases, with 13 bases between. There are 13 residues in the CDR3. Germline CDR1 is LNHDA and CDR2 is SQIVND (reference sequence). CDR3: CASSMWDNSGYTF. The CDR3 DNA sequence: TGTGCCAGTAGTATGTGGGACAACTCCGGCTACACCTTC.

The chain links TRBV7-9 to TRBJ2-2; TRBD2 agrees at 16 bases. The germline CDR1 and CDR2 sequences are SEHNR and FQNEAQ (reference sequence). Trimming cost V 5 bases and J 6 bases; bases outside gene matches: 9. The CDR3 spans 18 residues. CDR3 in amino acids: CASSGRTGTSGRAGELFF. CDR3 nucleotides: TGTGCCAGCAGCGGACGTACCGGGACTAGCGGGAGGGCCGGGGAGCTGTTTTTT.

CDR3 residues: CATRGLRGEQFF. The CDR3, as DNA: TGTGCCACCCGAGGGCTCCGGGGTGAGCAGTTCTTC. The chain has TRBV2 and TRBJ2-1; tentative D call: TRBD2 (5 bases). CDR1 and CDR2 from the germline V gene are SNHLY and FYNNEI. This CDR3 spans 12 amino acids. Trimming took 10 bases from V and 9 from J, leaving 16 bases between them.

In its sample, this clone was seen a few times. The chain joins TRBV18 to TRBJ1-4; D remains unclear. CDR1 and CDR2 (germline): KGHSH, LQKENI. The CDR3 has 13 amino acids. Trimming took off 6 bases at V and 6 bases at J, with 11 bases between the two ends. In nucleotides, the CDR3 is TGTGCCAGCTCGACGCGGCAGGATGAAAAACTGTTTTTT. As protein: CASSTRQDEKLFF. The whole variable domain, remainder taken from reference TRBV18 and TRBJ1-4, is NAGVMQNPRHLVRRRGQEARLRCSPMKGHSHVYWYRQLPEEGLKFMVYLQKENIIDESGMPKERFSAEFPKEGPSILRIQQVVRGDSAAYFCASSTRQDEKLFFGSGTQLSVL.

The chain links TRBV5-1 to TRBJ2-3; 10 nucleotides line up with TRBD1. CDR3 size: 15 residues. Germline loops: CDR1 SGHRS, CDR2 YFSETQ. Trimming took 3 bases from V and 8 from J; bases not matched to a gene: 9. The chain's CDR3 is CASSWTGQGSGTQYF. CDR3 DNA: TGCGCCAGCAGCTGGACGGGACAGGGGAGCGGTACGCAGTATTTT.

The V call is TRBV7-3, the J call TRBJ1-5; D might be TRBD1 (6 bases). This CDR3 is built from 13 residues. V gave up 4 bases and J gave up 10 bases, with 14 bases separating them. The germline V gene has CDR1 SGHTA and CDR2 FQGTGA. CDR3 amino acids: CASSYRDGGPQHF. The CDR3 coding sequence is TGTGCCAGCAGCTACAGGGATGGTGGACCCCAGCATTTT.

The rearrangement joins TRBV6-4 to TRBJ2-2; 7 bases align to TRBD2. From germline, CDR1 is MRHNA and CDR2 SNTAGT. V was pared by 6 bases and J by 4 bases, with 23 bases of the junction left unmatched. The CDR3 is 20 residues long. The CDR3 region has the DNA TGTGCCAGCAGCCCATTAGCGGGCAGACCCGGCATAATCGGCACCGGGGAGCTGTTTTTT. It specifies CASSPLAGRPGIIGTGELFF.

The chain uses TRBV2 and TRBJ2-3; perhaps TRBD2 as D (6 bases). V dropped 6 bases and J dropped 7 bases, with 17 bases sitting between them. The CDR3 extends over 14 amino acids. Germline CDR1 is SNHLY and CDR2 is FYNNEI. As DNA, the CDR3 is TGTGCCAGCAGATCGGGACTCGTTTCCCATACGCAGTATTTT. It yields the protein CASRSGLVSHTQYF. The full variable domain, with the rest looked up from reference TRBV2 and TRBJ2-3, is EPEVTQTPSHQVTQMGQEVILRCVPISNHLYFYWYRQILGQKVEFLVSFYNNEISEKSEIFDDQFSVERPDGSNFTLKIRSTKLEDSAMYFCASRSGLVSHTQYFGPGTRLTVL.

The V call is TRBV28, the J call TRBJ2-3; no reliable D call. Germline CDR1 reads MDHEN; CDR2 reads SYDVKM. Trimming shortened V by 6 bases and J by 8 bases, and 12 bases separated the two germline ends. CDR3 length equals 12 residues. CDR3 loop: CASSPPSFTQYF. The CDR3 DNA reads TGTGCCAGCAGCCCTCCCAGTTTTACGCAGTATTTT.

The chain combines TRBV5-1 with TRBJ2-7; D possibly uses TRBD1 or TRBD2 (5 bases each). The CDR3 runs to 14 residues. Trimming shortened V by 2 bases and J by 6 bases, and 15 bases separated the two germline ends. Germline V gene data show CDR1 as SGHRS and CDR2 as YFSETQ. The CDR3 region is CASSFAGDEREQYF. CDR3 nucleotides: TGCGCCAGCAGCTTCGCCGGGGACGAGCGCGAGCAGTACTTC.

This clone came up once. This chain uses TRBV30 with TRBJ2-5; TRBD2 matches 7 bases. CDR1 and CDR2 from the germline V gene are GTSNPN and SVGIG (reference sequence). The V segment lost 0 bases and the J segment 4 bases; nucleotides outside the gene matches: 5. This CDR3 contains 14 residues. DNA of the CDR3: TGTGCCTGGAGTGTACGGGAGGCTCCAGAGACCCAGTACTTC. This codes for CAWSVREAPETQYF.

The CDR3 loop is CASSQSDRGGYEQYF. The CDR3 region has the DNA TGTGCCAGCAGCCAAAGTGACAGGGGAGGCTACGAGCAGTACTTC. The rearrangement joins TRBV11-2 to TRBJ2-7; 8 nucleotides match TRBD1. This CDR3 spans 15 amino acids. V was pared by 5 bases and J by 3 bases, with 9 bases of the junction left unmatched. From germline, CDR1 is SGHAT and CDR2 FQNNGV.

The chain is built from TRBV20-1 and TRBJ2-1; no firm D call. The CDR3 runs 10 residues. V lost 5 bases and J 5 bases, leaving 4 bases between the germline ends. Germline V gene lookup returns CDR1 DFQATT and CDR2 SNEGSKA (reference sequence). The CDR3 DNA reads TGCAGTGCTGAAAACAATGAGCAGTTCTTC. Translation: CSAENNEQFF.

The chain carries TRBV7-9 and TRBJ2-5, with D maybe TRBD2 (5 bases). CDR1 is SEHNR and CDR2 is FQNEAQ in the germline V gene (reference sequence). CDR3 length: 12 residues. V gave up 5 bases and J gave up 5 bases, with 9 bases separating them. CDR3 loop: CASSRTWETQYF. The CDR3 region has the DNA TGTGCCAGCAGCCGGACTTGGGAGACCCAGTACTTC.

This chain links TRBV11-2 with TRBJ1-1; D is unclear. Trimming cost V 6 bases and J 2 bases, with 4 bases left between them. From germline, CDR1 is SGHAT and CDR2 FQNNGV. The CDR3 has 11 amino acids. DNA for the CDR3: TGTGCCAGCAGTGTTAACACTGAAGCTTTCTTT. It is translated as CASSVNTEAFF.

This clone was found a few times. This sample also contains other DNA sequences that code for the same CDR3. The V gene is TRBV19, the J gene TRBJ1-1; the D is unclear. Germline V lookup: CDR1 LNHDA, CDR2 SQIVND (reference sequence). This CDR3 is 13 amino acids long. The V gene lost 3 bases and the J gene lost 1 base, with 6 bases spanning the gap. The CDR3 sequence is CASSIGGNTEAFF. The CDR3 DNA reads TGTGCCAGTAGTATCGGTGGGAACACTGAAGCTTTCTTT.

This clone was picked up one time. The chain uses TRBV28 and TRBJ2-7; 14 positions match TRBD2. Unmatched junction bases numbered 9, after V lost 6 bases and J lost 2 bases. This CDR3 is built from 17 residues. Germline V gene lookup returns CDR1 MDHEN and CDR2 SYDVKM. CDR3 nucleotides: TGTGCCAGCAGGAATTCAGCGGGACTAGCGGGGGCCTACGAGCAGTACTTC. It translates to CASRNSAGLAGAYEQYF.

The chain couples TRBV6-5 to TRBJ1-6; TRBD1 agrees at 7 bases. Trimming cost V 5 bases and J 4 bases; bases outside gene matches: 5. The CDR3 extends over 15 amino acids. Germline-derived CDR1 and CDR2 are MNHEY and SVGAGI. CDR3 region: CASSPGTAYNSPLHF. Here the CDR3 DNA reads TGTGCCAGCAGTCCCGGGACAGCATATAATTCACCCCTCCACTTT.